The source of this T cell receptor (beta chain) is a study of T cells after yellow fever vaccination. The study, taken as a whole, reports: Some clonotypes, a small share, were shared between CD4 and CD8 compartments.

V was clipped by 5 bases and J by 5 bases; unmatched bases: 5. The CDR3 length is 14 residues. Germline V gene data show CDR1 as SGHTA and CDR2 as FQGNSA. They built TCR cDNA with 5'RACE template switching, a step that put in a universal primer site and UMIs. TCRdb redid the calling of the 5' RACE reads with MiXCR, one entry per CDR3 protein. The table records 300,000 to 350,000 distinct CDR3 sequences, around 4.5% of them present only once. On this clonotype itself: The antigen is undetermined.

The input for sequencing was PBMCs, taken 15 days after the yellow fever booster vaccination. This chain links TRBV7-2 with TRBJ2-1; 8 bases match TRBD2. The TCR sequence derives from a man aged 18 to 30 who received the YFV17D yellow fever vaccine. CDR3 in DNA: TGTGCCAGCAGCCCCTTCGGGGGGGACAATGAGCAGTTCTTC. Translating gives CASSPFGGDNEQFF. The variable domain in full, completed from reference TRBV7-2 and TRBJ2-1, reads GAGVSQSPSNKVTEKGKDVELRCDPISGHTALYWYRQSLGQGLEFLIYFQGNSAPDKSGLPSDRFSAERTGGSVSTLTIQRTQQEDSAVYLCASSPFGGDNEQFFGPGTRLTVL.